One sample yielded the 12 T cell receptor beta chains listed below, sequenced in a study of blood T cell repertoires in COVID-19. Generated by immunoSEQ multiplex PCR, the TCRdb table keeps only in-frame clones and is missing some. The repertoire holds about 400,000 clones, roughly 90% seen once, with around 4.5% in the top ten. What was sequenced was peripheral blood. These receptors were taken from a woman aged 30 to 39 with acute or convalescent COVID-19.

This chain links TRBV2 with TRBJ1-6; no clear D gene. V lost 3 bases, J lost 3 bases, and 9 bases lay in between. In germline, CDR1 is SNHLY, CDR2 FYNNEI. The CDR3 length is 15 residues. The DNA of the CDR3 is TGTGCCAGCAGTGATCCCGGGAACTATAATTCACCCCTCCACTTT. It codes for CASSDPGNYNSPLHF. The whole variable domain, filled in from reference TRBV2 and TRBJ1-6, reads EPEVTQTPSHQVTQMGQEVILRCVPISNHLYFYWYRQILGQKVEFLVSFYNNEISEKSEIFDDQFSVERPDGSNFTLKIRSTKLEDSAMYFCASSDPGNYNSPLHFGNGTRLTVT.

The chain links TRBV2 to TRBJ2-3, with 14 nucleotides matching TRBD2. CDR3 length: 17 amino acids. The V segment lost 3 bases and the J segment 2 bases; nucleotides outside the gene matches: 4. The V gene's germline CDR1 is SNHLY and CDR2 FYNNEI. Here the CDR3 DNA reads TGTGCCAGCAGTGAGACTAGCGGGGGGGCCGTCACAGATACGCAGTATTTT. It codes for CASSETSGGAVTDTQYF.

The V gene is TRBV5-1, the J gene TRBJ2-7; maybe TRBD2 (6 bases). The length of the CDR3 is 14 residues. Germline-derived CDR1 and CDR2 are SGHRS and YFSETQ. V lost 4 bases to trimming and J lost 4 bases, with 15 bases between them. The CDR3 DNA reads as TGCGCCAGCAGCCTGGGGACGGGAGAGTACGAGCAGTACTTC. As protein: CASSLGTGEYEQYF.

The V gene is TRBV19, the J gene TRBJ1-5, with D maybe TRBD1 (6 bases). V lost 5 bases and J 0 bases, leaving 11 bases between the germline ends. Per the germline V gene, CDR1 is LNHDA and CDR2 is SQIVND (reference sequence). The CDR3 totals 15 residues. As DNA, the CDR3 is TGTGCCAGTAGTCAAGGACAGTATAGCAATCAGCCCCAGCATTTT. Translated, it gives CASSQGQYSNQPQHF. The full variable domain, completed using reference TRBV19 and TRBJ1-5, is DGGITQSPKYLFRKEGQNVTLSCEQNLNHDAMYWYRQDPGQGLRLIYYSQIVNDFQKGDIAEGYSVSREKKESFPLTVTSAQKNPTAFYLCASSQGQYSNQPQHFGDGTRLSIL.

The chain joins TRBV2 to TRBJ2-6, with no clear D. The ends were cut back, 5 bases at V and 4 bases at J, with 9 bases in the middle. CDR3 length: 14 residues. Germline lookup yields CDR1 SNHLY and CDR2 FYNNEI. The CDR3 region has the DNA TGTGCCAGCAGTATCGCGCGGGGGGCCAACGTCCTGACTTTC. This gives the protein CASSIARGANVLTF.

The chain is built from TRBV24-1 and TRBJ2-1; a possible D gene is TRBD1 (6 bases). The length of the CDR3 is 15 residues. The V end was cut by 1 base, the J end by 8 bases, with 14 bases between. In germline, CDR1 is KGHDR, CDR2 SFDVKD. Written as DNA, the CDR3 is TGTGCCACCAGTGATTTCGGACAGCAAGTAGATGAGCAGTTCTTC. It specifies CATSDFGQQVDEQFF.

This chain links TRBV27 with TRBJ1-1; D might be TRBD1 (5 bases). Between the trimmed V and J ends, which lost 0 bases and 6 bases, there was a span of 8 bases. CDR3 length equals 13 residues. In germline, CDR1 is MNHEY, CDR2 SMNVEV (reference sequence). CDR3 in DNA: TGTGCCAGCAGTTTATCGGCAGGGTCTGAAGCTTTCTTT. It is translated as CASSLSAGSEAFF.

The chain recombines TRBV3-1 (or the pseudogene TRBV3-2) with TRBJ1-5; TRBD1 matches 7 bases. Germline loops: CDR1 LGHDT, CDR2 YNNKEL (reference sequence). The V and J ends lost 4 bases and 4 bases, in that order; junction bases with no gene match: 7. The CDR3 runs to 15 residues. CDR3 amino acids: CASSPFRDSNQPQHF. The DNA for the CDR3 is TGTGCCAGCAGCCCTTTTCGGGACAGTAATCAGCCCCAGCATTTT.

The rearrangement uses TRBV11-1 and TRBJ2-5; 9 bases fit TRBD1. Germline values: CDR1 SGHAT, CDR2 FQDESV (reference sequence). The CDR3 is made up of 13 amino acids. With V trimmed by 5 bases and J by 3 bases, 1 base remained unmatched. The CDR3 DNA follows: TGTGCCAGCAGCCGGGACAGGGAAGAGACCCAGTACTTC. It is translated as CASSRDREETQYF.

The chain carries TRBV9 and TRBJ2-3; 12 nucleotides line up with TRBD2. The CDR3 extends over 18 amino acids. V gave up 0 bases and J gave up 4 bases; unmatched junction bases: 9. Germline values: CDR1 SGDLS, CDR2 YYNGEE. CDR3 nucleotide sequence: TGTGCCAGCAGCGTAGAGTCTAGCGGGGGGGCCGGTCCAGATACGCAGTATTTT. Its protein product is CASSVESSGGAGPDTQYF.

The rearrangement links TRBV7-3 to TRBJ1-1, with 8 bases that match TRBD1. V lost 5 bases and J lost 11; bases outside the gene matches: 7. This CDR3 spans 12 amino acids. The V gene's germline CDR1 is SGHTA and CDR2 FQGTGA. CDR3 region: CASSPGQGGAFF. DNA for the CDR3: TGTGCCAGCAGCCCCGGACAGGGAGGCGCTTTCTTT.

This clone came up once. The chain recombines TRBV9 with TRBJ2-5; D is ambiguous. The germline V gene encodes CDR1 SGDLS and CDR2 YYNGEE. The CDR3 runs to 13 residues. Between the trimmed V and J ends, which lost 0 bases and 5 bases, there was a span of 8 bases. Here the CDR3 reads CASSVDSRETQYF. The CDR3 DNA reads TGTGCCAGCAGCGTAGATTCTCGTGAGACCCAGTACTTC.